Below, one T cell receptor (beta chain) is given with its context. Antigen unknown. Germline CDR1 is PRHDT and CDR2 is FYEKMQ (reference sequence). The CDR3 loop spans 11 amino acids. This specimen belongs to a study of T cells expressing NK-cell markers. About the research overall: Underlying the TCR beta repertoires were sorted CD3+CD56+NKG2C+, CD3+CD56+NKG2C- and CD3+CD56-NKG2C+ T cells. Study results and caveats: Dominant NKG2C+ clonotypes accounted for roughly 1.0-7.0% of CD8+ T cells in more than 5 donors.

TCRdb re-called the 5' RACE reads and shows each CDR3 protein once, DNA omitted. The sample table sets out over 100,000 distinct CDR3 sequences. The J gene is TRBJ2-5, the V gene TRBV13. The specimen was blood T cells: a sorted CD56 or NKG2C T cell subset, CD4+ or CD8+ T cells, or bulk PBMC T cells (not recorded which). The clonotype was recovered from a woman aged 18 to 75 in good health. Here the CDR3 reads CASSKQETQYF.